This TCR beta chain was retrieved from a study of cytomegalovirus exposure and HLA in healthy donors. Whole-study results and caveats: There were under 200 TCR beta chains listed as cytomegalovirus-associated. A later analysis found that most CMV-associated TCR beta chains appeared HLA-restricted. An apparent linkage of common viral pathogens to several of the most significant clusters emerged in a later analysis.

PCR amplification relied on 60 Vbeta primers (plus 13 Jbeta primers). Libraries were prepared by immunoSEQ multiplex PCR; TCRdb keeps only in-frame clonotypes and omits some of them. The sample carries around 150,000 clones, roughly 78% recorded once. This clone was counted once. Its matching antigen is unknown. The V gene's germline CDR1 is LNHNV and CDR2 YYDKDF (reference sequence). V was trimmed by 0 bases and J by 2 bases, leaving 7 bases between them. The CDR3 spans 14 residues. The receptor was isolated from a man aged 35 to 55 in good health and CMV-seropositive. The sample comprised PBMCs. This chain connects TRBV15 to TRBJ1-2; no clear D gene. The chain's CDR3 is CATSRDLANYGYTF. CDR3 nucleotide sequence: TGTGCCACCAGCAGAGATCTCGCGAACTATGGCTACACCTTC. The complete variable domain, with remaining parts taken from reference TRBV15 and TRBJ1-2, reads DAMVIQNPRYQVTQFGKPVTLSCSQTLNHNVMYWYQQKSSQAPKLLFHYYDKDFNNEADTPDNFQSRRPNTSFCFLDIRSPGLGDTAMYLCATSRDLANYGYTFGSGTRLTVV.